What follows is one T cell receptor beta chain and its context. Its specificity is not known. These data belong to a study of human T cells and chemical hapten exposure. As for the study in general: Skin on the upper inner arm, roughly 2 cm by roughly 2 cm in size, was sensitized with 2% DPC.

The CDR3 covers 13 residues. Germline CDR1 reads SGHVS; CDR2 reads FQNEAQ. V lost 5 bases and J lost 4, with 11 bases in between. General study points: With patch test score, the counts of PT1 expanded TCRs showed a positive correlation. The formation of large CDR3 similarity clusters by expanded TCRs significantly exceeded that of controls.

TCRdb redid the calling of the RACE reads with MiXCR, one entry per CDR3 protein. The top ten clones hold approximately 2.8% of a sample with some 360,000 distinct CDR3 sequences, approximately 5.1% of them seen once. Time point described: pre-sensitization, week 0. As for treatment: therapeutic diphenylcyclopropenone sensitization with weekly scalp DPC. The chain carries TRBV7-8 and TRBJ1-2, with D perhaps matching TRBD1 (6 bases). The specimen was whole blood, collected in connection with sensitization to the hapten diphenylcyclopropenone (DPC). The sequence came from a woman in her forties or fifties with alopecia areata. Some clones in this sample may be carry-over from other donors' samples. Here the CDR3 reads CASSPGVGYGYTF. CDR3 nucleotides: TGTGCCAGCAGCCCAGGGGTCGGCTATGGCTACACCTTC.